This T cell receptor (beta chain) was found in a study of blood T cells in healthy people across ages. The CDR3 sequence is 15 residues long. From germline, CDR1 is SQVTM and CDR2 ANQGSEA. Trimming removed 0 bases at V and 3 bases at J, with 12 bases between. With a J-beta primer mix and a sample-barcoded 5' primer, a second PCR ran about 6 to 11 cycles. TCRdb fed the 5' RACE reads into MiXCR, producing one record per CDR3 protein. The table includes fewer than 2 million distinct CDR3 sequences, around 42% detected once. This clonotype was recorded a few times. The source of this sequence is a human donor in good health. The sequenced sample consisted of blood. The chain joins TRBV29-1 to TRBJ1-3; D might be TRBD1 (5 bases). CDR3 nucleotides: TGCAGCGTTGAAGATCTTGAAAGGGGTGGAAACACCATATATTTT. It translates to CSVEDLERGGNTIYF.